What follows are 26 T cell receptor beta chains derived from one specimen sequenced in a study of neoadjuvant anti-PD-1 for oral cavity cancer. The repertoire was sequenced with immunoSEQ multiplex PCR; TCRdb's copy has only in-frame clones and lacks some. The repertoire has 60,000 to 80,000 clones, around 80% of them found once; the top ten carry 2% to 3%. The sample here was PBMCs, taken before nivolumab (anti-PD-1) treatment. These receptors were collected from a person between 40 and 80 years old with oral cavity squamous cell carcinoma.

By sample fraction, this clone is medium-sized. The CDR3 sequence: CASSPNGQPQETQYF. The CDR3 DNA follows: TGTGCCAGCAGCCCGAACGGACAGCCCCAAGAGACCCAGTACTTC. The rearrangement joins TRBV5-4 to TRBJ2-5; a possible D gene is TRBD1 (6 bases). Germline-derived CDR1 and CDR2 are SGHNT and YYREEE (reference sequence). This CDR3 comprises 15 residues. Trimming took 4 bases from V and 1 from J, leaving 14 bases between them.

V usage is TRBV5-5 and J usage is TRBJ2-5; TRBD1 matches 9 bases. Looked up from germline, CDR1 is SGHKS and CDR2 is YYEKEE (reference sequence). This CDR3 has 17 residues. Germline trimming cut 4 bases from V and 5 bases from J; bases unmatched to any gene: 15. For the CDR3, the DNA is TGTGCCAGCAGCCCGGACAGGGGATGGGGTCTTCGGGAGACCCAGTACTTC. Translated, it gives CASSPDRGWGLRETQYF.

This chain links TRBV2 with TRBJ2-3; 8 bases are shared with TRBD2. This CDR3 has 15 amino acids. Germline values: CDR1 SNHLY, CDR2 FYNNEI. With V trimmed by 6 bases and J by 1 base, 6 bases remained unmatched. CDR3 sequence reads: CASRREAGGTDTQYF. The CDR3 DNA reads TGTGCCAGCAGAAGGGAAGCGGGGGGCACAGATACGCAGTATTTT.

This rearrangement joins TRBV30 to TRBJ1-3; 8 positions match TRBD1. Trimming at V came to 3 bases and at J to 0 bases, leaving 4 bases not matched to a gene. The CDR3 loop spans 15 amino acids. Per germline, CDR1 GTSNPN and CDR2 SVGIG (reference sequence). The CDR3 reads CAWRRTGGSGNTIYF. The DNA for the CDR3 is TGTGCCTGGAGGCGAACAGGGGGCTCTGGAAACACCATATATTTT.

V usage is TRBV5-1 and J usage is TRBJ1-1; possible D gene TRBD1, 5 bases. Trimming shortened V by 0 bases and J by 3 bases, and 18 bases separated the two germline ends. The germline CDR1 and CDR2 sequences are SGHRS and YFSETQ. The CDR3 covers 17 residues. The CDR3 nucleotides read TGCGCCAGCAGCTTGGCCAAGTGGGGATCGGGGGACACTGAAGCTTTCTTT. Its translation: CASSLAKWGSGDTEAFF.

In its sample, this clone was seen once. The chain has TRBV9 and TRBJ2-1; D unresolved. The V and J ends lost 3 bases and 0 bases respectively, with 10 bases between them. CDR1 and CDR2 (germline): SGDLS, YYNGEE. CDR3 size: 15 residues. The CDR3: CASSAIVGSYNEQFF. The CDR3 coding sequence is TGTGCCAGCAGCGCCATCGTGGGCTCCTACAATGAGCAGTTCTTC.

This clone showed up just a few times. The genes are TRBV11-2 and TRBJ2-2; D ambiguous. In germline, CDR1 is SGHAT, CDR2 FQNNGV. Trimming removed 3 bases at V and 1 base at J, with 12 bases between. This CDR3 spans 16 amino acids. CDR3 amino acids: CASSFQLTLNTGELFF. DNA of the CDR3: TGTGCCAGCAGCTTTCAGTTGACGCTGAACACCGGGGAGCTGTTTTTT.

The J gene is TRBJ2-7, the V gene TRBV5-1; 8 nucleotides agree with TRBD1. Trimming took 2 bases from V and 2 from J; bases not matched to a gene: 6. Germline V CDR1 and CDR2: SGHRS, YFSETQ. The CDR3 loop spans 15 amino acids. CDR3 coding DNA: TGCGCCAGCAGCTTTGCCGGGACAGGACCCTACGAGCAGTACTTC. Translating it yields CASSFAGTGPYEQYF.

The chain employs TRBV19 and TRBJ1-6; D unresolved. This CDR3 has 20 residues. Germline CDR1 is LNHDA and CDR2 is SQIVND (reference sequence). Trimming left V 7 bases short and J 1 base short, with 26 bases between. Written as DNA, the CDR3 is TGTGCCAGTACCGAAGGGCGGCAGTCGGATCCAAGATCCTATAATTCACCCCTCCACTTT. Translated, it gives CASTEGRQSDPRSYNSPLHF.

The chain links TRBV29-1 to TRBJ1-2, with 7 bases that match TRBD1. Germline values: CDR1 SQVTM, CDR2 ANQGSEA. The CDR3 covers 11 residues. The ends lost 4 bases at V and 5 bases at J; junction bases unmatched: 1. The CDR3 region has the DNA TGCAGCGTTGCACAGGGGTATGGCTACACCTTC. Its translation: CSVAQGYGYTF.

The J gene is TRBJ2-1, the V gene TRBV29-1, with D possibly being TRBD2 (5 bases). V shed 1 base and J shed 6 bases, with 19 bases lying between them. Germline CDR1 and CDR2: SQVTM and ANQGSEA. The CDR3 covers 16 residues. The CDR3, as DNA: TGCAGCGTTGAAGTACCGGGATCAGTAACAAGCAATGAGCAGTTCTTC. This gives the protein CSVEVPGSVTSNEQFF.

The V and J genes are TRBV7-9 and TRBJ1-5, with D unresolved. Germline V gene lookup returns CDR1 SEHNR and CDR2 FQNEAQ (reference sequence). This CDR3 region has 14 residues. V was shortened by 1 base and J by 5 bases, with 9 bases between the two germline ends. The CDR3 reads CASSLGVDDQPQHF. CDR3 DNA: TGTGCCAGCAGCTTAGGCGTAGATGATCAGCCCCAGCATTTT.

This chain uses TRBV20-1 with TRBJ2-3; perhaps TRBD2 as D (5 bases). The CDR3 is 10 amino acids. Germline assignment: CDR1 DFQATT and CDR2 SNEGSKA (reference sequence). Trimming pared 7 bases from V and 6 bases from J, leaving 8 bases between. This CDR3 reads CSGGADTQYF. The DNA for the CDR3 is TGCAGTGGGGGAGCGGATACGCAGTATTTT.

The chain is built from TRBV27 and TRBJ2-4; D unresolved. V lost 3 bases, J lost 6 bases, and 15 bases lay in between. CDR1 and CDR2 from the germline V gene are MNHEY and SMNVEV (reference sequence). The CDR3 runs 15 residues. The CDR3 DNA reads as TGTGCCAGCAGTTTGAAGCCTCAGTTGGGAAACATTCAGTACTTC. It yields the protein CASSLKPQLGNIQYF.

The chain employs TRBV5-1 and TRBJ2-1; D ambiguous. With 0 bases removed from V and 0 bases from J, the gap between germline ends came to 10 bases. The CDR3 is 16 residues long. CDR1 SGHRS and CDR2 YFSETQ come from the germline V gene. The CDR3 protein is CASSLGALSSYNEQFF. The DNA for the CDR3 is TGCGCCAGCAGCTTGGGAGCGTTGAGCTCCTACAATGAGCAGTTCTTC.

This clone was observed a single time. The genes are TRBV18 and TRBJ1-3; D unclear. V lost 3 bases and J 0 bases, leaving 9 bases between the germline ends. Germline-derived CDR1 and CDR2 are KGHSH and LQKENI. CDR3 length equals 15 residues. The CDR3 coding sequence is TGTGCCAGCTCACCCGTCTCCAGCTCTGGAAACACCATATATTTT. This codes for CASSPVSSSGNTIYF.

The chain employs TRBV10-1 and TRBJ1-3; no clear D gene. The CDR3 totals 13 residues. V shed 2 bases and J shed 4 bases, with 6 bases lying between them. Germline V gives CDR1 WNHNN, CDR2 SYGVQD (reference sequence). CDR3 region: CASSENRGNTIYF. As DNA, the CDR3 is TGCGCCAGCAGTGAGAACAGAGGAAACACCATATATTTT.

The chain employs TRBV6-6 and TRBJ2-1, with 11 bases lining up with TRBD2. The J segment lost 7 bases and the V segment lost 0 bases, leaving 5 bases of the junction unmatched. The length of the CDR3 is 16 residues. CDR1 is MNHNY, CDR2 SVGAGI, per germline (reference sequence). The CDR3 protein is CASSYSRASGRNEQFF. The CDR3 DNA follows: TGTGCCAGCAGTTACTCGAGAGCTAGCGGGAGGAATGAGCAGTTCTTC.

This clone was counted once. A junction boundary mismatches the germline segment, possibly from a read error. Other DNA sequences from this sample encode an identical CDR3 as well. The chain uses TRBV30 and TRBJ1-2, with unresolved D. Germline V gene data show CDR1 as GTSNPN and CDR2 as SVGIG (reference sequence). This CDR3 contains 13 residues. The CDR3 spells CACTRATNYGYTF. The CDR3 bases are TGCGCCTGTACTAGGGCGACCAACTATGGCTACACCTTC.

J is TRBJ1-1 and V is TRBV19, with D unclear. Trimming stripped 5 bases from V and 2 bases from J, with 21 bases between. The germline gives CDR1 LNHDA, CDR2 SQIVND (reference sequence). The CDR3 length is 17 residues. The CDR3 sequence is CASSPPFLGRINTEAFF. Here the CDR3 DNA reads TGTGCCAGTAGTCCACCTTTTCTGGGCAGGATCAACACTGAAGCTTTCTTT.

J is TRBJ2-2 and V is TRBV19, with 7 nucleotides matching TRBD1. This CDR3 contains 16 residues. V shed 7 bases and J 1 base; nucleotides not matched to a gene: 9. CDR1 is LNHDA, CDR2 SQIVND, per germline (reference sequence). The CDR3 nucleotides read TGTGCCAGTACCCCTGGGGGACAGCGGAACACCGGGGAGCTGTTTTTT. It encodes CASTPGGQRNTGELFF.

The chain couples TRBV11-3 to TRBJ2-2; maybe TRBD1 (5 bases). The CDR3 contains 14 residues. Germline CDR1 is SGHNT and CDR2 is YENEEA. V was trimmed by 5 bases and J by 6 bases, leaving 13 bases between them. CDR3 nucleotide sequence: TGTGCCAGCAGCCACAGGAGCGACCCCGGGGAGCTGTTTTTT. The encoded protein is CASSHRSDPGELFF.

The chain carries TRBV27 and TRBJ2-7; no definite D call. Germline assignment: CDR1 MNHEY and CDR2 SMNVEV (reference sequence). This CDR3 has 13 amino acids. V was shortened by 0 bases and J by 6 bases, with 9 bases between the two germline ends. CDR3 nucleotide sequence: TGTGCCAGCAGTTTATCGATGGTAACCGAGCAGTACTTC. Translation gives CASSLSMVTEQYF.

The CDR3 spells CASSLVSGKNIQYF. CDR3 DNA: TGTGCCAGCAGCTTAGTGTCCGGAAAAAACATTCAGTACTTC. The rearrangement uses TRBV11-2 and TRBJ2-4; D is uncertain. V was cut by 1 base and J by 4 bases, with 8 bases left in between. Germline values: CDR1 SGHAT, CDR2 FQNNGV. There are 14 residues in the CDR3.

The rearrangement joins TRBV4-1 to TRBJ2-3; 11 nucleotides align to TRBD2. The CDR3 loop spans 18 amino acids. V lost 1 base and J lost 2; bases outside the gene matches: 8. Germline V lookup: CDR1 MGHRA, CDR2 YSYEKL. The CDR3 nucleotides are TGCGCCAGCAGCCAAGGTAGAATGGGACTAGCGGTCACAGATACGCAGTATTTT. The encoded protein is CASSQGRMGLAVTDTQYF.

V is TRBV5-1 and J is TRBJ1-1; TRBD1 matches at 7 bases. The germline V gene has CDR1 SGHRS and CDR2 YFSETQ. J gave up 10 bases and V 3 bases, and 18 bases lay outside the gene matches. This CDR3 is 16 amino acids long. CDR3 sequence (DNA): TGCGCCAGCAGCTCATCCGACGGAGAGGGGGCCGGGGGAGCTTTCTTT. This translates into CASSSSDGEGAGGAFF.